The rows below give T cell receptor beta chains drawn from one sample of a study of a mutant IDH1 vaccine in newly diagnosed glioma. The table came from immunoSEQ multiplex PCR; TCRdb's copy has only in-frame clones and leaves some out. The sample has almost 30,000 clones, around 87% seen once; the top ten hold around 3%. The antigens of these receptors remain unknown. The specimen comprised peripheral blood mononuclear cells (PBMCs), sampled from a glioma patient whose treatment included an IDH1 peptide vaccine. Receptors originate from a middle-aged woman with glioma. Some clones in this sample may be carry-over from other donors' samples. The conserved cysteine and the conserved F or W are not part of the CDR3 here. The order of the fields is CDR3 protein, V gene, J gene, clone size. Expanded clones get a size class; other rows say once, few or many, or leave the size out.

CDR3 protein: ASSPEAGPLYEQY
V gene: TRBV5-1
J gene: TRBJ2-7
clone size: -

CDR3 protein: ASSRTAATLKEKLF
V gene: TRBV7-6
J gene: TRBJ1-4
clone size: -

CDR3 protein: ASSRTLEGYT
V gene: TRBV5-4
J gene: TRBJ1-2
clone size: -

CDR3 protein: ASRAGGTLTYEQY
V gene: TRBV28
J gene: TRBJ2-7
clone size: once

CDR3 protein: ASITGTGANSPLH
V gene: TRBV10-1
J gene: TRBJ1-6
clone size: -

CDR3 protein: ASSYGAGHNEQF
V gene: TRBV6-5
J gene: TRBJ2-1
clone size: -

CDR3 protein: ASSALRGTTEAF
V gene: TRBV11-2
J gene: TRBJ1-1
clone size: -

CDR3 protein: ATNPVGRQETQY
V gene: TRBV2
J gene: TRBJ2-5
clone size: -

CDR3 protein: SGLDRERGYT
V gene: TRBV29-1
J gene: TRBJ1-2
clone size: -

CDR3 protein: SVEGGGDTQY
V gene: TRBV29-1
J gene: TRBJ2-3
clone size: few

CDR3 protein: ASSLRGGYEQY
V gene: TRBV5-4
J gene: TRBJ2-7
clone size: -

CDR3 protein: ASNWGTSGAGEQF
V gene: TRBV2
J gene: TRBJ2-1
clone size: -

CDR3 protein: ASSYGMDRLKAF
V gene: TRBV19
J gene: TRBJ1-1
clone size: -

CDR3 protein: AISEGSPYEQY
V gene: TRBV10-3
J gene: TRBJ2-7
clone size: -

CDR3 protein: ASSLSRGGSRRNTEAF
V gene: TRBV5-1
J gene: TRBJ1-1
clone size: -

CDR3 protein: ASSLSAAGKGGPGANVLT
V gene: TRBV27
J gene: TRBJ2-6
clone size: -

CDR3 protein: ASTPLPNSNNQPQH
V gene: TRBV6-6
J gene: TRBJ1-5
clone size: -

CDR3 protein: ASSQVGRNTDTQY
V gene: TRBV4-2
J gene: TRBJ2-3
clone size: -

CDR3 protein: ASTQRESGGELF
V gene: TRBV9
J gene: TRBJ2-2
clone size: -

CDR3 protein: SVKQQAGFHEQF
V gene: TRBV29-1
J gene: TRBJ2-1
clone size: -

CDR3 protein: ASSATASGRETQY
V gene: TRBV9
J gene: TRBJ2-5
clone size: -

CDR3 protein: ASSTGVNTEAF
V gene: TRBV6-5
J gene: TRBJ1-1
clone size: -

CDR3 protein: ASSQEGPSGRGRETQY
V gene: TRBV4-2
J gene: TRBJ2-5
clone size: -

CDR3 protein: ASRQGGFGETEAF
V gene: TRBV7-9
J gene: TRBJ1-1
clone size: -

CDR3 protein: ASTLDRSPSYEQY
V gene: TRBV25-1
J gene: -
clone size: -